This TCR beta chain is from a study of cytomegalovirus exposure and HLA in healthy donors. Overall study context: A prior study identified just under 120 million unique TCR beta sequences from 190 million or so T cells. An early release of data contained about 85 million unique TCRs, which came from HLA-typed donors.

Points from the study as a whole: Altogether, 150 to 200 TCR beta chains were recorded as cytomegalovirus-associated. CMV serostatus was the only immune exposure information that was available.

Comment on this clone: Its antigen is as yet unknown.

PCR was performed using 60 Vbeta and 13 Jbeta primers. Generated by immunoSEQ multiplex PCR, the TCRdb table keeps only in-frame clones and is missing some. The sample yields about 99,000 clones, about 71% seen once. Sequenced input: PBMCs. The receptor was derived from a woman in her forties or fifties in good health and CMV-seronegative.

CDR3 in amino acids: CASSSAGTFSYEQYF. As DNA, the CDR3 is TGTGCCAGCAGTTCCGCCGGGACTTTTTCCTACGAGCAGTACTTC. The chain combines TRBV27 with TRBJ2-7, with D maybe TRBD2 (6 bases). V lost 4 bases, J lost 1 base, and 14 bases lay in between. The CDR3 is made up of 15 amino acids. Germline CDR1 and CDR2: MNHEY and SMNVEV (reference sequence).